This paragraph reports one T cell receptor (beta chain). No antigen is known for it. MiXCR, applied by TCRdb to the RT-PCR reads, yields one record per CDR3 protein. The sample carries just over 300,000 distinct CDR3 sequences, roughly 20% recorded once. From germline, CDR1 is SGHRS and CDR2 YFSETQ. This CDR3 comprises 14 residues. V dropped 4 bases and J dropped 8 bases, with 18 bases sitting between them. The sample is drawn from a study of response to subunit inactivated influenza vaccine. Study outcomes and limitations: The authors proposed limited new T cell recruitment per seasonal influenza vaccination.

Source: PBMCs from blood, taken less than 22 months after vaccination. The chain employs TRBV5-1 and TRBJ1-1; a possible D gene is TRBD1 (5 bases). The sequence came from a man aged 45-69 years who received an inactivated influenza vaccine. CDR3 loop: CASSPTGGELEAFF. CDR3 DNA: TGCGCCAGCAGCCCGACGGGGGGGGAATTAGAAGCTTTCTTT.